Each of the 7 T cell receptor beta chains below was sequenced from the same sample in a study of cytomegalovirus exposure and HLA in healthy donors. The PCR used 60 Vbeta and 13 Jbeta primers. Some clones are missing from TCRdb's copy, which holds only in-frame ones; the method was immunoSEQ multiplex PCR. Of fewer than 150,000 clones in the sample, 80% were seen once. Source material: PBMCs. These receptors were collected from a male donor in good health and CMV-seronegative.

In the case of this clone: This sample includes further DNA sequences coding for the same CDR3. This chain uses TRBV5-1 with TRBJ2-5; D call uncertain. The CDR3 length is 13 residues. V was pared by 0 bases and J by 9 bases, with 12 bases between. Germline CDR1 and CDR2: SGHRS and YFSETQ. The CDR3 coding sequence is TGCGCCAGCAGCTTGGGGCAGGAAGAAGCCCAGTACTTC. It encodes CASSLGQEEAQYF.

The table lists this clone with a few counts. J is TRBJ1-1 and V is TRBV7-2, with a possible D match to TRBD1 (5 bases). The CDR3 sequence is 14 residues long. Germline V gene sequence: CDR1 SGHTA, CDR2 FQGNSA. Trimming shortened V by 4 bases and J by 11 bases, and 20 bases separated the two germline ends. The CDR3 DNA reads as TGTGCCAGCAGCTCCCCCCGTGGGGGGAAGATGGCTTTCTTT. Its protein is CASSSPRGGKMAFF. The full variable domain, in which reference TRBV7-2 and TRBJ1-1 provide the parts outside the CDR3, is GAGVSQSPSNKVTEKGKDVELRCDPISGHTALYWYRQSLGQGLEFLIYFQGNSAPDKSGLPSDRFSAERTGGSVSTLTIQRTQQEDSAVYLCASSSPRGGKMAFFGQGTRLTVV.

This chain joins TRBV11-2 and TRBJ1-3; 12 positions agree with TRBD1. Germline values: CDR1 SGHAT, CDR2 FQNNGV. The trim removed 4 bases at V and 8 bases at J, leaving 3 bases unmatched. The CDR3 covers 14 residues. Here the CDR3 DNA reads TGTGCCAGCAGCTGGGACAGGGGGCCATACACCATATATTTT. The encoded protein is CASSWDRGPYTIYF.

The V call is TRBV19, the J call TRBJ2-6; 10 bases align to TRBD1. Germline V gives CDR1 LNHDA, CDR2 SQIVND (reference sequence). The CDR3 has 17 amino acids. Trimming cost V 1 base and J 4 bases; bases outside gene matches: 4. The CDR3: CASSIGQGATGANVLTF. The CDR3 DNA is TGTGCCAGTAGTATAGGACAGGGGGCAACCGGGGCCAACGTCCTGACTTTC.

The chain uses TRBV28 and TRBJ1-2; D remains ambiguous. The CDR3 runs to 13 residues. From germline, CDR1 is MDHEN and CDR2 SYDVKM. Trimming took 4 bases from V and 4 from J, leaving 10 bases between them. The CDR3 DNA sequence: TGTGCCAGCAGTTCCTCACCTACCTATGGCTACACCTTC. As protein: CASSSSPTYGYTF.

The gene calls are TRBV7-9 and TRBJ1-4; 8 bases match TRBD1. The CDR3 is made up of 16 amino acids. CDR1 and CDR2 from the germline V gene are SEHNR and FQNEAQ (reference sequence). V lost 3 bases and J lost 6; bases outside the gene matches: 9. The DNA of the CDR3 is TGTGCCAGCAGCTTGACAGGGGCTCTATTGGATGAAAAACTGTTTTTT. It specifies CASSLTGALLDEKLFF.

The chain couples TRBV7-9 to TRBJ2-1, with 10 bases aligning to TRBD2. Germline trimming cut 5 bases from V and 7 bases from J; bases unmatched to any gene: 8. This CDR3 has 15 residues. Germline lookup yields CDR1 SEHNR and CDR2 FQNEAQ (reference sequence). In nucleotides, the CDR3 is TGTGCCAGCAGCCCCAGCGGGGGGGCTCTTAATGAGCAGTTCTTC. Translation gives CASSPSGGALNEQFF.